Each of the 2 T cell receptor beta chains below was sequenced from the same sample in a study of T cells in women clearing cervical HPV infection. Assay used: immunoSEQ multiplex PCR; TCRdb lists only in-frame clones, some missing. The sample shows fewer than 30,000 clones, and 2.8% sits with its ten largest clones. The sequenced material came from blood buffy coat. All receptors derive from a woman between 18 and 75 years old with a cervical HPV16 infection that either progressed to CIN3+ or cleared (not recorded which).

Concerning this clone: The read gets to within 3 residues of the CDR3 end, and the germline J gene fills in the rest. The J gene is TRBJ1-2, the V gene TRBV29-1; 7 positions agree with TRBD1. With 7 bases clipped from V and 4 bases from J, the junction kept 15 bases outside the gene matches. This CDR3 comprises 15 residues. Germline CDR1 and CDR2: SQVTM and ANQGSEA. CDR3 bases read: TGCAGCGCGCTATCCAGTCGACAGGGTAGCTATGGC. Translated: CSALSSRQGSYG. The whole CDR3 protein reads CSALSSRQGSYGYTF.

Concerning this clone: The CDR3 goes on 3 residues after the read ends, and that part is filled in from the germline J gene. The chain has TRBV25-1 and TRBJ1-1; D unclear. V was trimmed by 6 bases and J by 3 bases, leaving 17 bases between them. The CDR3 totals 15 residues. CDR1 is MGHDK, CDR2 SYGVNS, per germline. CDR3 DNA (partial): TGTGCCAGCAGATCCTCTGGCGCGGGCTACACTGAA. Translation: CASRSSGAGYTE. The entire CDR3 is CASRSSGAGYTEAFF.